This T cell receptor (beta chain) was sequenced in a study of blood T cells in healthy people across ages. Extraction yielded at least 6 micrograms of total RNA per sample. Primed by a sample-barcoded 5' primer and a J-beta primer mix, a second PCR proceeded for roughly 6 to 12 cycles. Template switching added a 12-random-nucleotide identifier to every cDNA molecule. MiXCR, run by TCRdb on the 5' RACE reads, gives a single entry per CDR3 protein. This table holds about 640,000 distinct CDR3 sequences, under 30% found once. The sample consisted of blood. This TCR derives from a woman aged 80 or over in good health.

The DNA of the CDR3 is TGTGCCAGTAGTATGGGTGAATCCAGGGGTCAGCCCCAGCATTTT. This encodes CASSMGESRGQPQHF. V gene TRBV19 combines with J gene TRBJ1-5; a possible D gene is TRBD1 (6 bases). This CDR3 comprises 15 residues. Germline loops: CDR1 LNHDA, CDR2 SQIVND (reference sequence). Trimming took 3 bases from V and 6 from J, leaving 15 bases between them.